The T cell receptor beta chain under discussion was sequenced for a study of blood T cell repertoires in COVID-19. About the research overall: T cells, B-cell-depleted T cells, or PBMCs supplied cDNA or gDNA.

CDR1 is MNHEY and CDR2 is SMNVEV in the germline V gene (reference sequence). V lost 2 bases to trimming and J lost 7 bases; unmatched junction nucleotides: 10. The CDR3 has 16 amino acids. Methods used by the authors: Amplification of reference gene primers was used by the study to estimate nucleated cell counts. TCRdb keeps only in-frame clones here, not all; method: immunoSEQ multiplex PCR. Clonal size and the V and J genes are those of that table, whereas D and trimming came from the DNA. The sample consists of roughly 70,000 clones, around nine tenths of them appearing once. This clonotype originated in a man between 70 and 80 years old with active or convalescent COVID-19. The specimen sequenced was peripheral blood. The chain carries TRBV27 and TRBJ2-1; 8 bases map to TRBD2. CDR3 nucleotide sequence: TGTGCCAGCAGTTTAATCCCCGGACTAGCTAGGAATGAGCAGTTCTTC. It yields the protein CASSLIPGLARNEQFF.